The source of this T cell receptor beta chain is a study of identical twins. CDR1 is MDHEN, CDR2 SYDVKM, per germline. This CDR3 comprises 14 residues. The ends were cut back, 1 base at V and 1 base at J, with 4 bases in the middle. Study outcomes and limitations: Model-predicted out-of-frame TCR alpha sharing fell below observed values in monozygotic twins. Cord blood's abundant beta clonotypes had fewer insertions, unlike memory repertoires.

This clonotype was counted ten times or more. Its specificity is unknown. cDNA molecules carried unique molecular identifiers, and template switching added a universal primer site. TCRdb independently ran MiXCR on the 5' RACE reads; one entry per CDR3 protein. This sample has about 340,000 distinct CDR3 sequences; approximately 10% occur once, and the top ten carry roughly 8.7%. This clonotype was obtained from a woman between 45 and 65 years old in good health. The chain joins TRBV28 to TRBJ2-2; no clear D gene. Sequenced: naive T cells sorted from blood. The CDR3 reads CASSLFRNTGELFF. The DNA for the CDR3 is TGTGCCAGCAGTTTATTCCGGAACACCGGGGAGCTGTTTTTT.